A selection of T cell receptor beta chains follows, all from one sample in a study of T cells in localized non-small cell lung cancer. Some clones are missing from TCRdb's copy, which holds only in-frame ones; the method was immunoSEQ multiplex PCR. This table has about 24,000 clones, approximately 87% appearing once. Sequenced material: PBMCs, taken before any cancer treatment. The source of these receptors is a man aged 35 to 69 with stage II lung adenocarcinoma. Each CDR3 is given with its conserved first and last residue. The D gene is left open where the match is weak. A row's size may be missing; if present it is once, few, many or a size class.

DNA: TGTGCCTGGAGTGTACTGGGGGACGGCGGCTACACCTTC
CDR3: CAWSVLGDGGYTF
V: TRBV30
D: -
size: -
J: TRBJ1-2

DNA: TGTGCCAGCCGTCGGGGGGGACCCTACAATGAGCAGTTCTTC
CDR3: CASRRGGPYNEQFF
V: TRBV7-2
D: TRBD2
size: once
J: TRBJ2-1

DNA: TGTGCCAGCAGCGTAGTGGGCACAGGGGCCAACGTCCTGACTTTC
CDR3: CASSVVGTGANVLTF
V: TRBV9
D: -
size: -
J: TRBJ2-6

DNA: TGTGCCAGCAGCGCCGGGACCCATGGGGAGCAGTTCTTC
CDR3: CASSAGTHGEQFF
V: TRBV6-1
D: -
size: -
J: TRBJ2-1

DNA: TGCGCCAGCAGCCCCTTAGGGGGGGACAGGGGGATTTCGTCCGGAAACACCATATATTTT
CDR3: CASSPLGGDRGISSGNTIYF
V: TRBV4-1
D: TRBD1
size: -
J: TRBJ1-3

DNA: TGTGCCAGCACCGACAGGCGCCTAGCGGGGGGAATAGCGATCGGGGAGCTGTTTTTT
CDR3: CASTDRRLAGGIAIGELFF
V: TRBV11-2
D: TRBD2
size: -
J: TRBJ2-2

DNA: TGTGCCAGCAGTTTATGGGGGACAGGTCGTCGGCCCCAGCATTTT
CDR3: CASSLWGTGRRPQHF
V: TRBV28
D: TRBD1
size: -
J: TRBJ1-5

DNA: TGTGCCAGCAGCCCCCGGGGACAGGGAGGGAGAGATACGCAGTATTTT
CDR3: CASSPRGQGGRDTQYF
V: TRBV5-6
D: TRBD1
size: -
J: TRBJ2-3

DNA: TGTGCCATCAGGGGACAGGGGGCCAATCAGCCCCAGCATTTT
CDR3: CAIRGQGANQPQHF
V: TRBV10-3
D: TRBD1
size: -
J: TRBJ1-5

DNA: TGTGCCAGTAGTCCGGGACAGGGTATCGACGAGCAGTACTTC
CDR3: CASSPGQGIDEQYF
V: TRBV19
D: TRBD1
size: -
J: TRBJ2-7

DNA: TGTGCCAGCAGCCAAGTTACGGGAGGGCCTTCTGGGGCCAACGTCCTGACTTTC
CDR3: CASSQVTGGPSGANVLTF
V: TRBV4-2
D: TRBD2
size: -
J: TRBJ2-6

DNA: TGCAGTGCTCACCTGAGGGCTGAAGCTTTCTTT
CDR3: CSAHLRAEAFF
V: TRBV20-1
D: -
size: -
J: TRBJ1-1

DNA: TGTGCCAGCAGCCCGGACAGGTCGGGGGAAAAACTGTTTTTT
CDR3: CASSPDRSGEKLFF
V: TRBV7-8
D: TRBD1
size: few
J: TRBJ1-4

DNA: TGTGCAAGTCGCTTATCAACCTCGGGACAGACATTCTATGGCTACACCTTC
CDR3: CASRLSTSGQTFYGYTF
V: TRBV12-2
D: -
size: -
J: TRBJ1-2

DNA: TGTGCCAGCAGTTTATCTAGGGGGGTGGGAGCTTTCTTT
CDR3: CASSLSRGVGAFF
V: TRBV28
D: -
size: -
J: TRBJ1-1

DNA: TGTGCCAGCACACCTTGGAAGGGTAGTGAAAAACTGTTTTTT
CDR3: CASTPWKGSEKLFF
V: TRBV5-8
D: -
size: -
J: TRBJ1-4

DNA: TGTGCCAGCAGTTACTCCAGAGATACGCAGTATTTT
CDR3: CASSYSRDTQYF
V: TRBV6-5
D: -
size: -
J: TRBJ2-3

DNA: TGTGCCAGCAGTGTGGAGGGCTACGAGCAGTACTTC
CDR3: CASSVEGYEQYF
V: TRBV2
D: -
size: -
J: TRBJ2-7

DNA: TGTGCCAGCAGTTTTAATAGCCTCCTCTATGGCTACACCTTC
CDR3: CASSFNSLLYGYTF
V: TRBV28
D: -
size: once
J: TRBJ1-2

DNA: TGTGCCAGCTCCCAGGACCCAGAAATAGAGCAGTTCTTC
CDR3: CASSQDPEIEQFF
V: TRBV18
D: -
size: -
J: TRBJ2-1

DNA: TGTGCCAGCAGGCTAGGACGGAACTATGGCTACACCTTC
CDR3: CASRLGRNYGYTF
V: TRBV6-5
D: -
size: -
J: TRBJ1-2

DNA: TGTGCCAGCAGCTTAGTGCGACAGGCCTACGAGCAGTACTTC
CDR3: CASSLVRQAYEQYF
V: TRBV7-2
D: -
size: -
J: TRBJ2-7

DNA: TGTGCCAGCAGCAAACTAGGGGGTAGCAATCAGCCCCAGCATTTT
CDR3: CASSKLGGSNQPQHF
V: TRBV6-5
D: -
size: -
J: TRBJ1-5

DNA: TGTGCCAGCAGTTACTCGGAACGCTCTGAAGCTTTCTTT
CDR3: CASSYSERSEAFF
V: TRBV6-6
D: -
size: -
J: TRBJ1-1

DNA: TGTGCCAGCAGCTTAAATTGGATGGGGGACAGCGGACGGGTGGCGCAGTATTTT
CDR3: CASSLNWMGDSGRVAQYF
V: TRBV11-3
D: TRBD1
size: -
J: TRBJ2-3

DNA: TGTGCCAGCAGGGGGGGGACCGCCCAGCAGTACTTC
CDR3: CASRGGTAQQYF
V: TRBV28
D: TRBD2
size: -
J: TRBJ2-7

DNA: TGTGCCAGCAGCCCCGGACAGGGATGGAATACGCAGTATTTT
CDR3: CASSPGQGWNTQYF
V: TRBV7-8
D: TRBD1
size: -
J: TRBJ2-3

DNA: TGTGCTAGCAGCTCTCAAGAGACCCAGTACTTC
CDR3: CASSSQETQYF
V: TRBV7-7
D: -
size: -
J: TRBJ2-5

DNA: TGTGCCTGGAGTATGGCGGTGAACACTGAAGCTTTCTTT
CDR3: CAWSMAVNTEAFF
V: TRBV30
D: -
size: -
J: TRBJ1-1

DNA: TGTGCCAGCAGTTACCCGGACAGGCAGATTCTATATGGCTACACCTTC
CDR3: CASSYPDRQILYGYTF
V: TRBV6-5
D: TRBD1
size: -
J: TRBJ1-2

DNA: TGTGCCAGCAGCTATGGACAGGTGGCCTACGAGCAGTACTTC
CDR3: CASSYGQVAYEQYF
V: TRBV6-6
D: TRBD1
size: -
J: TRBJ2-7

DNA: TGTGCCTGGAGGAGCGGGAGGGCAAACACCGGGGAGCTGTTTTTT
CDR3: CAWRSGRANTGELFF
V: TRBV30
D: TRBD2
size: -
J: TRBJ2-2

DNA: TGTGCCAGCAGCTACGGACCCTCCCGCGGGAGGGACAATGAGCAGTTCTTC
CDR3: CASSYGPSRGRDNEQFF
V: TRBV9
D: TRBD2
size: -
J: TRBJ2-1

DNA: TGTGCCAGCAGTTTCAGAGGGGTAGACCCTGATGAAAAACTGTTTTTT
CDR3: CASSFRGVDPDEKLFF
V: TRBV27
D: -
size: -
J: TRBJ1-4

DNA: TGTGCCAGCAGTGAAGTACGACAGGGTAATGGCTACACCTTC
CDR3: CASSEVRQGNGYTF
V: TRBV6-1
D: TRBD1
size: -
J: TRBJ1-2

DNA: TGTGCCAGCAGCCAAGATCAGTTGACAGGGAATCAGCCCCAGCATTTT
CDR3: CASSQDQLTGNQPQHF
V: TRBV4-2
D: TRBD1
size: -
J: TRBJ1-5